This T cell receptor beta chain appears in the sequencing data of a study of T-cell reconstitution after alpha-beta-depleted transplantation in children. During its preparation, the TCRbeta library received unique molecular identifiers. Each CDR3 protein is one row after TCRdb ran MiXCR on the PCR reads. Here the sample spans around 490,000 distinct CDR3 sequences, roughly 10% being singletons. Many counts were recorded for this clonotype. Trimming shortened V by 6 bases and J by 5 bases, and 22 bases separated the two germline ends. Germline-derived CDR1 and CDR2 are MDHEN and SYDVKM. The CDR3 length is 16 residues.

This receptor was obtained from a female patient aged 2-15 years who had a stem cell transplant for aplastic anemia, so the T cells may come from the graft donor. This specimen was PBMCs, mostly from graft donor cells, taken 180 days after TCRalphabeta/CD19-depleted stem cell transplant. This rearrangement joins TRBV28 to TRBJ1-2, with D possibly being TRBD1 (5 bases). CDR3 sequence reads: CASSLLLSGGGYGYTF. In DNA, the CDR3 is TGTGCCAGCAGCCTCCTCCTCTCCGGGGGAGGGTATGGCTACACCTTC.